This TCR beta chain came from a study of blood T cell repertoires in COVID-19. CDR3 size: 22 residues. V lost 3 bases and J lost 4; bases outside the gene matches: 26. Germline V lookup: CDR1 LNHDA, CDR2 SQIVND (reference sequence). This clone was seen a few times. Which cohort a participant joined came from the clinical history participants gave. Among Cohort 3 donors, those recovered had two negative PCRs, clearance, or symptom resolution. Sequencing was performed with immunoSEQ multiplex PCR; in TCRdb, only in-frame clones are kept and a portion is missing. The sample yields about 300,000 clones, 85% seen once.

This sequence joins TRBV19 and TRBJ1-5; 8 nucleotides agree with TRBD1. The sequence came from a woman aged 50 to 60 who had recovered from COVID-19. Sequenced material: PBMCs or T cells enriched from blood (not recorded which). The DNA for the CDR3 is TGTGCCAGTAGTATTGTTTTTTCGCGGGGGTCTCCCGGGACAGGCGTGAATCAGCCCCAGCATTTT. Translated, it gives CASSIVFSRGSPGTGVNQPQHF.